This TCR beta chain appears in the sequencing data of a study of T cells after yellow fever vaccination. From the 5' RACE reads, TCRdb called clonotypes with MiXCR, one entry per CDR3 protein. The sample has under 70,000 distinct CDR3 sequences; approximately 6.9% are singletons. This clonotype was detected ten times or more. The antigen is unknown. The CDR3 is 10 residues long. Trimming took 8 bases from V and 6 from J, leaving 6 bases between them. Study results and limitations: Most clones from primary vaccination were detected again post-booster (just over 95% CD4, roughly 91% CD8).

This receptor was taken from a man aged 18-30 years who received the YFV17D yellow fever vaccine. This rearrangement joins TRBV12-3 or TRBV12-4 to TRBJ2-3; TRBD2 might be the D (6 bases). The specimen was CD8+ T cells sorted from PBMCs, collected on the day of the first yellow fever vaccination. The CDR3 DNA sequence: TGTGCCAGCGCGGGGGATACGCAGTATTTT. This gives the protein CASAGDTQYF.